This T cell receptor (beta chain) is drawn from a study of CD8+CD57+ T cells in acquired aplastic anemia. With 4 bases removed from V and 1 base from J, the gap between germline ends came to 11 bases. The CDR3 runs to 14 residues. From germline, CDR1 is SGHKS and CDR2 YYEKEE (reference sequence). Those patients picked for sequencing had displayed CD8+CD57+ cell expansion on flow cytometry. CDR3 and TCR beta VDJ profiling relied on genomic DNA as the template. TCRdb analysed the reads with MiXCR anew, one entry per CDR3 protein. The sample contains about 290,000 distinct CDR3 sequences, approximately 58% of which appear only once.

The TCR was taken from a human donor with aplastic anemia. The chain has TRBV5-5 and TRBJ1-1; maybe TRBD1 (6 bases). The sequencing sample was made of sorted CD4+, CD8+, or CD8+CD57+ T cells (not recorded which) from PBMCs. The CDR3 loop is CASSQPGQNTEAFF. CDR3 bases: TGTGCCAGCAGCCAACCGGGACAGAACACTGAAGCTTTCTTT.